This TCR beta chain was sequenced for a study of cytomegalovirus exposure and HLA in healthy donors. Study-level results: Later work found most CMV-associated TCR beta chains apparently HLA-restricted. Researchers reported in a later analysis that a missense DCLRE1C variant was tied to TCR beta V- and J-gene trimming.

Likely unrecorded immune exposures existed in these nominally healthy donors. Primers included in the PCR were 60 Vbeta and 13 Jbeta primers. The method was immunoSEQ multiplex PCR; TCRdb's version includes in-frame clones alone and lacks a portion of them. The profile covers roughly 200,000 clones, with roughly 68% appearing a single time and 2.6% taken by the ten largest. The V end was cut by 5 bases, the J end by 7 bases, with 14 bases between. The CDR3 totals 13 residues. From germline, CDR1 is LNHDA and CDR2 SQIVND (reference sequence). A note on this clone: Antigen specificity is unknown.

The sequence derives from a man aged 35-49 years in good health and CMV-seropositive. J is TRBJ1-1 and V is TRBV19; the D gene is possibly TRBD1 (5 bases). The sequenced sample consisted of PBMCs. The CDR3 loop is CASSAYQGGEAFF. The CDR3, as DNA: TGTGCCAGTAGTGCGTACCAGGGTGGTGAAGCTTTCTTT.